Shown below are 23 T cell receptor beta chains from a single sample sequenced in a study of Graves' ophthalmopathy and Graves' hyperthyroidism. RNA served as the template for amplifying TCR beta CDR3 regions. HTBI primers were employed in first-round RT-PCR, then a second-round multiplex PCR followed. TCRdb itself ran the multiplex PCR reads through MiXCR, one entry per CDR3 protein. The table lists roughly 600,000 distinct CDR3 sequences, under 45% of them singletons. The sequencing input was peripheral blood or thyroid tissue (not recorded which). The source of these receptors is an adult man with Graves' hyperthyroidism.

At least ten counts were recorded for this clonotype. The chain carries TRBV6-1 and TRBJ2-5; D gene unclear. V was cut by 6 bases and J by 5 bases, with 13 bases left in between. The CDR3 totals 13 residues. From germline, CDR1 is MNHNS and CDR2 SASEGT. CDR3 amino acids: CASRLMVGETQYF. CDR3 in DNA: TGTGCCAGCAGACTAATGGTTGGGGAGACCCAGTACTTC.

This clonotype was picked up many times. The chain couples TRBV3-1 to TRBJ1-2; 9 bases align to TRBD1. V trimming: 4 bases; J trimming: 7 bases; junction bases outside the gene matches: 7. Germline V CDR1 and CDR2: LGHDT, YNNKEL (reference sequence). CDR3 size: 14 residues. DNA for the CDR3: TGTGCCAGCAGCCTGGGACAGGGCGCCGCTGGCTACACCTTC. Protein sequence: CASSLGQGAAGYTF.

Remarks on this clonotype: This may come from a read error, since a much larger clone is one base off. Lacking the conserved final phenylalanine or tryptophan, this CDR3 likely reflects a read error. The chain carries TRBV7-2 and TRBJ2-5; D gene unclear. V lost 6 bases and J 2 bases, leaving 7 bases between the germline ends. Germline V gene data show CDR1 as SGHTA and CDR2 as FQGNSA. This CDR3 contains 12 residues. Here the CDR3 DNA reads TGTGCCAGCAGGGCAGCTCAAGAGACCCAGTACCTC. It translates to CASRAAQETQYL.

This chain connects TRBV18 to TRBJ1-2, with D unresolved. The CDR3 is 14 residues long. Deletions cut 1 base from V and 1 base from J, with 7 bases between. Looked up from germline, CDR1 is KGHSH and CDR2 is LQKENI. The CDR3 sequence: CASSPRTDNYGYTF. The CDR3 DNA sequence: TGTGCCAGCTCACCACGTACAGATAACTATGGCTACACCTTC.

This rearrangement joins TRBV7-9 to TRBJ1-6, with 7 bases matching TRBD1. Trimming cost V 2 bases and J 8 bases; bases outside gene matches: 6. Germline CDR1 and CDR2: SEHNR and FQNEAQ (reference sequence). The length of the CDR3 is 15 residues. CDR3 sequence (DNA): TGTGCCAGCAGCTTACTACAGGGGAGGTATTCACCCCTCCACTTT. Its protein is CASSLLQGRYSPLHF.

This chain connects TRBV15 to TRBJ2-7, with 11 bases fitting TRBD1. The germline CDR1 and CDR2 sequences are LNHNV and YYDKDF (reference sequence). The CDR3 extends over 15 amino acids. V was pared by 3 bases and J by 4 bases, with 5 bases of the junction left unmatched. The CDR3 nucleotides are TGTGCCACCAGCAGTTACGGACAGGGGGCTTACGAGCAGTACTTC. Residues: CATSSYGQGAYEQYF.

This clonotype has a count of ten or more. This chain joins TRBV7-8 and TRBJ1-1, with 7 bases that match TRBD1. V dropped 7 bases and J dropped 4; count of bases not matched to a gene: 6. The CDR3 runs 13 residues. The germline CDR1 and CDR2 sequences are SGHVS and FQNEAQ. DNA for the CDR3: TGTGCCAGCACCGACAGGGACGGCACTGAAGCTTTCTTT. It codes for CASTDRDGTEAFF.

This clonotype showed up many times. The chain employs TRBV20-1 and TRBJ1-6, with D tentatively TRBD1 (6 bases). CDR3 length equals 13 residues. Per the germline V gene, CDR1 is DFQATT and CDR2 is SNEGSKA (reference sequence). Trimming took 4 bases from V and 7 from J, leaving 11 bases between them. The CDR3 sequence: CSATGAGNSPLHF. DNA for the CDR3: TGCAGTGCTACAGGGGCGGGCAATTCACCCCTCCACTTT.

Notes on this clonotype: The junction shows a germline mismatch at one end, possibly a read error. The chain couples TRBV20-1 to TRBJ2-5; 9 bases match TRBD2. This CDR3 has 12 amino acids. Germline CDR1 is DFQATT and CDR2 is SNEGSKA (reference sequence). CDR3 sequence: CRASGERETQYF. CDR3 nucleotide sequence: TGCAGGGCTAGCGGGGAGCGGGAGACCCAGTACTTC.

The chain uses TRBV14 and TRBJ2-3; weak D call: TRBD1 (7 bases). Germline CDR1 and CDR2: SGHDN and FVKESK. Trimming stripped 4 bases from V and 4 bases from J, with 15 bases between. The CDR3 has 15 residues. The CDR3 loop is CASSLYGGTADTQYF. CDR3 nucleotides: TGTGCCAGCAGCCTTTATGGCGGGACAGCAGATACGCAGTATTTT.

The chain has TRBV29-1 and TRBJ2-7; no firm D call. The CDR3 is 12 residues long. With 8 bases removed from V and 2 bases from J, the gap between germline ends came to 13 bases. The germline V gene has CDR1 SQVTM and CDR2 ANQGSEA. The CDR3 spells CSFPLGPYEQYF. The CDR3 DNA is TGCAGCTTCCCCTTAGGCCCCTACGAGCAGTACTTC.

The chain links TRBV2 to TRBJ1-4; D possibly corresponds to TRBD1 (5 bases). The CDR3 is 12 residues long. The V end lost 4 bases, the J end lost 12 bases, and 12 bases lay between the germline ends. The germline V gene encodes CDR1 SNHLY and CDR2 FYNNEI. The CDR3 reads CASSARGEELFF. As DNA, the CDR3 is TGTGCCAGCAGTGCCCGGGGGGAAGAACTGTTTTTT.

In this sample, this clonotype turned up once. The chain is built from TRBV29-1 and TRBJ1-2; TRBD1 matches 10 bases. The V gene end was trimmed by 7 bases and the J gene end by 4 bases; junction bases not matched to a gene: 12. The germline gives CDR1 SQVTM, CDR2 ANQGSEA. This CDR3 has 15 amino acids. The CDR3 is CSGFDRDRGSYGYTF. The CDR3 DNA reads as TGCAGCGGCTTCGACCGGGACAGGGGAAGCTATGGCTACACCTTC.

The sample holds many counts of this clonotype. The V gene is TRBV29-1, the J gene TRBJ2-5; no reliable D call. The germline V and J ends were trimmed by 6 bases and 5 bases, with 19 bases remaining between them. This CDR3 spans 14 amino acids. Germline V gives CDR1 SQVTM, CDR2 ANQGSEA. For the CDR3, the DNA is TGCAGCGTCGCCCTCTCTGGGTTGTGGGAGACCCAGTACTTC. Protein sequence: CSVALSGLWETQYF. The whole variable domain, filled in from reference TRBV29-1 and TRBJ2-5, reads SAVISQKPSRDICQRGTSLTIQCQVDSQVTMMFWYRQQPGQSLTLIATANQGSEATYESGFVIDKFPISRPNLTFSTLTVSNMSPEDSSIYLCSVALSGLWETQYFGPGTRLLVL.

In the case of this clonotype: This may arise from a read error, as a much more abundant clone is one base away. V gene TRBV5-6 combines with J gene TRBJ1-2, with D perhaps TRBD1 (5 bases). The CDR3 sequence is 15 residues long. Looked up from germline, CDR1 is SGHDT and CDR2 is YYEEEE. CDR3 loop: CASSLEGLGGYDYTF. DNA for the CDR3: TGTGCCAGCAGCTTGGAGGGGTTAGGCGGCTATGACTACACCTTC.

This clonotype was seen many times. The V and J genes are TRBV7-3 and TRBJ2-5; TRBD2 matches at 7 bases. The germline CDR1 and CDR2 sequences are SGHTA and FQGTGA. The CDR3 length is 13 residues. The J segment lost 5 bases and the V segment lost 3 bases, leaving 3 bases of the junction unmatched. CDR3 sequence: CASSFEGGETQYF. For the CDR3, the DNA is TGTGCCAGCAGCTTTGAGGGAGGGGAGACCCAGTACTTC.

In this sample, this clonotype turned up a few times. The chain carries TRBV7-9 and TRBJ2-2, with 14 positions matching TRBD2. This CDR3 has 18 amino acids. V shed 4 bases and J 0 bases; nucleotides not matched to a gene: 4. Germline values: CDR1 SEHNR, CDR2 FQNEAQ (reference sequence). Here the CDR3 DNA reads TGTGCCAGCAGCTCTTGGACTAGCGGGGGGTCGAACACCGGGGAGCTGTTTTTT. As protein: CASSSWTSGGSNTGELFF.

Points on this clonotype: A much larger clone lies one base from this, so it may be a read error. The J gene is TRBJ1-2, the V gene TRBV6-1; D might be TRBD1 (6 bases). Germline-derived CDR1 and CDR2 are MNHNS and SASEGT. This CDR3 comprises 13 residues. CDR3 sequence: CASTTTGRYGCTF. For the CDR3, the DNA is TGTGCCAGCACTACGACAGGCAGATATGGCTGCACCTTC.

There are many counts of this clonotype. The chain uses TRBV6-5 and TRBJ1-6, with 7 nucleotides matching TRBD1. V shed 7 bases and J 7 bases; nucleotides not matched to a gene: 10. This CDR3 comprises 15 residues. Per the germline V gene, CDR1 is MNHEY and CDR2 is SVGAGI. The CDR3 region has the DNA TGTGCCAGCATTATACCGGGACAGAGGAATTCACCCCTCCACTTT. It is translated as CASIIPGQRNSPLHF.

This chain uses TRBV29-1 with TRBJ1-1; 7 bases line up with TRBD1. Trimming took 3 bases from V and 1 from J; bases not matched to a gene: 8. The germline gives CDR1 SQVTM, CDR2 ANQGSEA. The CDR3 has 15 amino acids. The CDR3 loop reads CSVERPGQPNTEAFF. In DNA form, the CDR3 reads TGCAGCGTTGAGCGGCCGGGACAGCCGAACACTGAAGCTTTCTTT.

The chain uses TRBV15 and TRBJ2-7; D could derive from TRBD1 or TRBD2 (5 bases each). V was clipped by 3 bases and J by 3 bases, with 15 bases between them. This CDR3 spans 15 amino acids. Germline V gene sequence: CDR1 LNHNV, CDR2 YYDKDF (reference sequence). CDR3 protein: CATSSQERQGYEQYF. The CDR3 DNA reads TGTGCCACCAGCAGCCAAGAGCGGCAGGGCTACGAGCAGTACTTC.

Comments on this clonotype: One end of the junction varies from germline; a read error may be responsible. V usage is TRBV7-2 and J usage is TRBJ1-4; the D gene is possibly TRBD1 (6 bases). The CDR3 length is 13 residues. Germline V gives CDR1 SGHTA, CDR2 FQGNSA. CDR3 sequence (DNA): TGTGCCAGCAGTGAAGGGGGGGCAGGAGGAAACCTTTTT. Residues: CASSEGGAGGNLF. The full variable domain, in which reference TRBV7-2 and TRBJ1-4 provide the parts outside the CDR3, is GAGVSQSPSNKVTEKGKDVELRCDPISGHTALYWYRQSLGQGLEFLIYFQGNSAPDKSGLPSDRFSAERTGGSVSTLTIQRTQQEDSAVYLCASSEGGAGGNLFGSGTQLSVL.

This clonotype was seen more than once but under ten times. The chain recombines TRBV7-2 with TRBJ1-4; no clear D. V lost 5 bases and J lost 7, with 20 bases in between. This CDR3 is 16 amino acids long. Germline assignment: CDR1 SGHTA and CDR2 FQGNSA. The CDR3: CASSVKTQFGGEKLFF. In DNA form, the CDR3 reads TGTGCCAGCAGCGTAAAAACACAGTTCGGTGGTGAAAAACTGTTTTTT.